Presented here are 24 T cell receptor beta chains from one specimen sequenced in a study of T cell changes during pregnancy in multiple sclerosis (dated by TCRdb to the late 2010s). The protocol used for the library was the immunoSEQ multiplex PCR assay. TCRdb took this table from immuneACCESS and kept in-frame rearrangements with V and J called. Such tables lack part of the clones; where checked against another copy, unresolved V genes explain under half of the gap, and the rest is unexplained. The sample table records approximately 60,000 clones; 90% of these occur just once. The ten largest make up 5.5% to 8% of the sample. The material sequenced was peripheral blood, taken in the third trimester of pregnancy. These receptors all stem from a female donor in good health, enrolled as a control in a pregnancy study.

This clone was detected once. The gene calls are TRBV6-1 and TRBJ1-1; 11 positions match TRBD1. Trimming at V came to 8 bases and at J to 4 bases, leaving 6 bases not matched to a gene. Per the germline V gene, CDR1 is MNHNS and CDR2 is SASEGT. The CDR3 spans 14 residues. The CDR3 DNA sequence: TGTGCCAGCGGTGGACAGGGGGCAATCACTGAAGCTTTCTTT. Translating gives CASGGQGAITEAFF.

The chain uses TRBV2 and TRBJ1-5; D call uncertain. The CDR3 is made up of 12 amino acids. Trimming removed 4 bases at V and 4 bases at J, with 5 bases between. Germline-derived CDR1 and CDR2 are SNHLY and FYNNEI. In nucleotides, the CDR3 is TGTGCCAGCAGTGGGCCAAATCAGCCCCAGCATTTT. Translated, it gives CASSGPNQPQHF. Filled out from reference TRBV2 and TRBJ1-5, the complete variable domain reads EPEVTQTPSHQVTQMGQEVILRCVPISNHLYFYWYRQILGQKVEFLVSFYNNEISEKSEIFDDQFSVERPDGSNFTLKIRSTKLEDSAMYFCASSGPNQPQHFGDGTRLSIL.

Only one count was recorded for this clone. The CDR3 bases are TGTGCCAGCAGTGGAGTAGGGGCGCGCTACGAGCAGTACTTC. Its protein is CASSGVGARYEQYF. This sequence joins TRBV6-1 and TRBJ2-7; a weak D match, TRBD1 (5 bases). The V gene lost 4 bases and the J gene lost 3 bases, with 13 bases spanning the gap. CDR3 size: 14 residues. Germline CDR1 reads MNHNS; CDR2 reads SASEGT.

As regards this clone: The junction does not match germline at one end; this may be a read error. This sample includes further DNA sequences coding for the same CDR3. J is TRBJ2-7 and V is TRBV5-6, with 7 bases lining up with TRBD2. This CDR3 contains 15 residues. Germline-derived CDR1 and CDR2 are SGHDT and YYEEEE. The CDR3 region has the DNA TGTGCCAGCAGCTTGGCGGGGGGAATGTCCTACGAGCAATACTTC. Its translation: CASSLAGGMSYEQYF.

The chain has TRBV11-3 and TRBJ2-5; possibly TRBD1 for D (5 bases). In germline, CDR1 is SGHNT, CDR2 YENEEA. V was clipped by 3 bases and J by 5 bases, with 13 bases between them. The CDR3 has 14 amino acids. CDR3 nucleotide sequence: TGTGCCAGCAGCTTCGGACAATCCCCGGAGACCCAGTACTTC. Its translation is CASSFGQSPETQYF. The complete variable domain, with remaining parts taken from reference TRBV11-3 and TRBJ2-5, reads EAGVVQSPRYKIIEKKQPVAFWCNPISGHNTLYWYLQNLGQGPELLIRYENEEAVDDSQLPKDRFSAERLKGVDSTLKIQPAELGDSAVYLCASSFGQSPETQYFGPGTRLLVL.

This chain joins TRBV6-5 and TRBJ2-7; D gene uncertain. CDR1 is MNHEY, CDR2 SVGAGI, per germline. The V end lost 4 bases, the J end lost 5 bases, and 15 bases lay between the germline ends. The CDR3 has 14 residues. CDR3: CASSSRQTGHEQYF. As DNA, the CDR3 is TGTGCCAGCAGTTCCCGACAAACCGGCCACGAGCAGTACTTC.

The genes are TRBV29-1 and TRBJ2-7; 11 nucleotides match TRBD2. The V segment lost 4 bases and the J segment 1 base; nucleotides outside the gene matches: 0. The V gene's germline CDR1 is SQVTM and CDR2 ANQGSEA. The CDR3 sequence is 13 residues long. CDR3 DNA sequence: TGCAGCGTTGGACTAGCGGGATCCTACGAGCAGTACTTC. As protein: CSVGLAGSYEQYF.

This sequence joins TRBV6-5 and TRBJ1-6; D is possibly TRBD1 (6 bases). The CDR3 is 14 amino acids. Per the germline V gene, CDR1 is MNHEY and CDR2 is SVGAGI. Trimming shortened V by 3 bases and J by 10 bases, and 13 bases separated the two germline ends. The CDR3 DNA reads TGTGCCAGCAGTTATGCGGGGGCTAACTCACCCCTCCACTTT. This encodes CASSYAGANSPLHF.

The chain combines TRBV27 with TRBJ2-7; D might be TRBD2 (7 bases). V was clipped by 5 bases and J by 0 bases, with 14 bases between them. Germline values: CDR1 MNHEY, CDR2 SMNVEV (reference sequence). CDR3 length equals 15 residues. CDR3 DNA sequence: TGTGCCAGCAGTCCTGGGGGGGCCTACTCCTACGAGCAGTACTTC. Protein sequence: CASSPGGAYSYEQYF.

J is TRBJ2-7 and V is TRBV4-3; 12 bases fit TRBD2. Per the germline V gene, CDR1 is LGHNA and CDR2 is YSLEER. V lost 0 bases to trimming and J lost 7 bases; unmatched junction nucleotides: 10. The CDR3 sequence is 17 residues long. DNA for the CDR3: TGCGCCAGCAGCCAAGATCCGACTAGCGGGGGAAGGTGGGAGCAGTACTTC. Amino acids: CASSQDPTSGGRWEQYF.

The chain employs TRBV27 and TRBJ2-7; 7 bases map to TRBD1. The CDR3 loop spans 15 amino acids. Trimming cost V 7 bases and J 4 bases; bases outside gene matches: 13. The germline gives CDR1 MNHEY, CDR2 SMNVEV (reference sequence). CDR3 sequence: CASTLPAGGLYEQYF. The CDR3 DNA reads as TGTGCCAGCACCCTTCCGGCAGGGGGTTTGTACGAGCAGTACTTC.

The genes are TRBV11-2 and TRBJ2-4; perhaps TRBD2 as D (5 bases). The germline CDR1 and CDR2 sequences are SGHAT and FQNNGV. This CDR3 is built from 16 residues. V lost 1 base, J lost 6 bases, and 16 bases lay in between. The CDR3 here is CASSLGELAAGNIQYF. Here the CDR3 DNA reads TGTGCCAGCAGCTTAGGAGAGCTGGCGGCGGGAAACATTCAGTACTTC.

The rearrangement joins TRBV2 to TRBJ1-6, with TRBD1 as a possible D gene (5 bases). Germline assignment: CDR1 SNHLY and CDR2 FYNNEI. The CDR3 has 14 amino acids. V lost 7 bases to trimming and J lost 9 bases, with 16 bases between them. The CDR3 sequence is CASIAGPGGSPLHF. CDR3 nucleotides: TGTGCCAGCATAGCGGGCCCTGGGGGTTCACCCCTCCACTTT. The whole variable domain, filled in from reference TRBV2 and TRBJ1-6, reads EPEVTQTPSHQVTQMGQEVILRCVPISNHLYFYWYRQILGQKVEFLVSFYNNEISEKSEIFDDQFSVERPDGSNFTLKIRSTKLEDSAMYFCASIAGPGGSPLHFGNGTRLTVT.

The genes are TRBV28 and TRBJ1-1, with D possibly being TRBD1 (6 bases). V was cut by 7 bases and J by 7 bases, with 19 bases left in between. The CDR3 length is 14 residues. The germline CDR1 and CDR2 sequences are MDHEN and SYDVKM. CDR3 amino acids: CASTPGGLLGEAFF. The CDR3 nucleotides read TGTGCCAGCACCCCCGGGGGGCTTTTGGGTGAAGCTTTCTTT.

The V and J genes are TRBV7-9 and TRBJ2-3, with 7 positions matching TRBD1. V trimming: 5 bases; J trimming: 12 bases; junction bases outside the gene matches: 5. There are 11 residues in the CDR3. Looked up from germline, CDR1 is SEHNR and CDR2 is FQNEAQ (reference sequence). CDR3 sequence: CASSHRDSQYF. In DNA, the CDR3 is TGTGCCAGCAGCCACCGGGACAGTCAGTATTTT.

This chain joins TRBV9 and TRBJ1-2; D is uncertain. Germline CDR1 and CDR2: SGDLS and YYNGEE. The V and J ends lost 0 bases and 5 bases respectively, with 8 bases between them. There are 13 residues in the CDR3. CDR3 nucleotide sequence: TGTGCCAGCAGCGTAGATACGGGGTATGGCTACACCTTC. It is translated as CASSVDTGYGYTF.

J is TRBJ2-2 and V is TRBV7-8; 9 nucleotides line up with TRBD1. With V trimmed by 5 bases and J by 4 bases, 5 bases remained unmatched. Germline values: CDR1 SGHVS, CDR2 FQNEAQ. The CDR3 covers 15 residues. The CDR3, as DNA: TGTGCCAGCAGCCCCCGGACAGGGGCCACCGGGGAGCTGTTTTTT. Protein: CASSPRTGATGELFF.

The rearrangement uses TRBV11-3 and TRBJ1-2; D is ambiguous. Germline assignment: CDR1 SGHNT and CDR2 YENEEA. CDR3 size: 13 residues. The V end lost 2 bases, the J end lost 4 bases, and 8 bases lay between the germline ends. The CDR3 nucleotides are TGTGCCAGCAGCTTACGGGAGGCCTATGGCTACACCTTC. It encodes CASSLREAYGYTF.

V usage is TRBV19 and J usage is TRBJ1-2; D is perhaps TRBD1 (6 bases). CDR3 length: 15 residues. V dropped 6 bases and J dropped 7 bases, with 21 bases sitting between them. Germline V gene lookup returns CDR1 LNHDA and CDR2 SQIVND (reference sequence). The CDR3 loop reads CASSPLDSLDPGYTF. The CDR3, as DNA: TGTGCCAGTAGCCCCCTGGACAGCCTTGATCCTGGCTACACCTTC.

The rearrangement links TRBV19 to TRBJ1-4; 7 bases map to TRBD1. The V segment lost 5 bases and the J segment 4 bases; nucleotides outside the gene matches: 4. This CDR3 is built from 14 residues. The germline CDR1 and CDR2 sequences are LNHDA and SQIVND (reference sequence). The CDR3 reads CASSPGTVNEKLFF. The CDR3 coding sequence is TGTGCCAGTAGTCCGGGGACAGTTAATGAAAAACTGTTTTTT.

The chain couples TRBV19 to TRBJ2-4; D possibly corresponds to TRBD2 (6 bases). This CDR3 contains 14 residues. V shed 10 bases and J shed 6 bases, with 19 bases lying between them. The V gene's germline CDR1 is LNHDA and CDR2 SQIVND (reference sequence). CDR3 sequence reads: CATGGAGNVNIQYF. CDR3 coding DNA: TGTGCCACCGGAGGGGCTGGGAACGTAAACATTCAGTACTTC.

The DNA of the CDR3 is TGCAGCGTTGCGACCGGGGGATGGGGCTACACCTTC. This translates into CSVATGGWGYTF. This chain joins TRBV29-1 and TRBJ1-2; tentatively, D is TRBD1 (5 bases). Trimming removed 4 bases from V and 8 bases from J, with 14 bases in between. Germline CDR1 is SQVTM and CDR2 is ANQGSEA. The CDR3 runs to 12 residues.

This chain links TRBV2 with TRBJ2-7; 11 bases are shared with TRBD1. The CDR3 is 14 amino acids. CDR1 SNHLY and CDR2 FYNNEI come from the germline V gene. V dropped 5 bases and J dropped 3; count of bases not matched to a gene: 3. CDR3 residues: CASSWDRGDYEQYF. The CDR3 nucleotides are TGTGCCAGCAGTTGGGACAGGGGGGACTACGAGCAGTACTTC.

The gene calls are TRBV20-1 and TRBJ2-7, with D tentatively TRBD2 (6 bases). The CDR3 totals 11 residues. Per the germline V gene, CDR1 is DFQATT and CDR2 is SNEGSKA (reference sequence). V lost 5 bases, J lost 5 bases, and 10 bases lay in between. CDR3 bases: TGCAGTGCTTTGGGAGGCGACGAGCAGTACTTC. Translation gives CSALGGDEQYF.